This entry lists 2 T cell receptor beta chains sequenced from one sample in a study of tumor and adjacent non-tumor tissue in lung cancer. The library came from three nested PCR rounds adapted from ARM-PCR protocols. From the multiplex PCR reads, TCRdb called clonotypes with MiXCR, one entry per CDR3 protein. The sample shows 90,000 to 100,000 distinct CDR3 sequences, 80% of them seen only once. No cell sorting was done before RNA was extracted from the tissue. More than 3 cm separated this lung sample from the edge of the tumor. The sample consisted of distant non-tumor lung tissue. These receptors all come from a man in his 60s with small cell lung cancer.

The CDR3 nucleotides are TGCAGTGCCGGGGGGAGGACAGGCTTCAATGAGCAGTTCTTC. Protein: CSAGGRTGFNEQFF. This chain uses TRBV20-1 with TRBJ2-1; D tentatively reads TRBD1 or TRBD2 (7 bases each). Trimming took off 6 bases at V and 6 bases at J, with 18 bases between the two ends. CDR3 length: 14 amino acids. Germline V lookup: CDR1 DFQATT, CDR2 SNEGSKA (reference sequence).

This clonotype was seen ten or more times. V and J are TRBV4-2 and TRBJ1-1; D uncertain. CDR3 length: 13 residues. V lost 0 bases to trimming and J lost 0 bases, with 2 bases between them. In germline, CDR1 is LGHNA, CDR2 YNFKEQ. The DNA for the CDR3 is TGTGCCAGCAGCCAAGACCTGAACACTGAAGCTTTCTTT. Amino acids: CASSQDLNTEAFF.